What follows describes a single T cell receptor (beta chain). Its target is not known. An end of the junction does not agree with germline; a read error may underlie this. The sample's time point: pre-sensitization, week 0. Stated treatment: therapeutic diphenylcyclopropenone sensitization with weekly scalp DPC. This record belongs to a study of human T cells and chemical hapten exposure. Germline CDR1 is KGHDR and CDR2 is SFDVKD. The CDR3 is made up of 15 amino acids. General study results and limits: The presence of alopecia in the donors means their immune response may differ from healthy people's.

TCRdb re-called the RACE reads through MiXCR, storing one row per CDR3 protein. The sample lists some 400,000 distinct CDR3 sequences, roughly 5.3% occurring once. The chain employs TRBV24-1 and TRBJ2-3, with TRBD2 identical over 7 bases. This sequence originates from a woman aged 45-60 years with alopecia areata. Some clones in this sample may be carry-over from other donors' samples. Sequenced material: whole blood, taken in connection with sensitization to the hapten diphenylcyclopropenone (DPC). In nucleotides, the CDR3 is TGTGCCATCAGTGATTTTCCGGGAGGAGGAGATACGCAGTATTTT. Translating it yields CAISDFPGGGDTQYF.